Shown below are 6 T cell receptor beta chains from a single sample sequenced in a study of neurological immune-mediated disorders. As for time point: longitudinal time-point 3. Using its own MiXCR run on the 5' RACE reads, TCRdb lists one record per CDR3 protein. This sample has about 53,000 distinct CDR3 sequences; about 8% occur once, and the top ten carry roughly 2%. Input material: PBMCs. These receptors were obtained from a woman in her 40s in good health.

This clonotype was seen a handful of times. The chain uses TRBV20-1 and TRBJ2-7; a possible D gene is TRBD2 (6 bases). Trimming cost V 5 bases and J 2 bases, with 16 bases left between them. This CDR3 contains 14 residues. Germline V gene data show CDR1 as DFQATT and CDR2 as SNEGSKA (reference sequence). Here the CDR3 reads CSALRAGPTYEQYF. The CDR3 DNA sequence: TGCAGTGCTCTCCGGGCGGGGCCCACCTACGAGCAGTACTTC.

This clonotype was picked up many times. The chain joins TRBV10-3 to TRBJ2-3, with D unclear. Deletions cut 3 bases from V and 1 base from J, with 11 bases between. This CDR3 contains 15 residues. In germline, CDR1 is ENHRY, CDR2 SYGVKD. CDR3 coding DNA: TGTGCCATCAGTGACCCGAACCGCCGCACAGATACGCAGTATTTT. The encoded protein is CAISDPNRRTDTQYF.

This clonotype was picked up many times. The J gene is TRBJ2-1, the V gene TRBV25-1; TRBD1 matches at 7 bases. The CDR3 is made up of 12 amino acids. Germline loops: CDR1 MGHDK, CDR2 SYGVNS. J lost 8 bases, V lost 5 bases, and 3 bases had no gene match. CDR3 nucleotide sequence: TGTGCCAGCAGTCCGACAGGGTATGAGCAGTTCTTC. It yields the protein CASSPTGYEQFF.

With respect to this clonotype: Lacking the conserved final phenylalanine or tryptophan, this CDR3 likely reflects a read error. The J gene is TRBJ1-1, the V gene TRBV5-1; TRBD1 might be the D (6 bases). The germline V and J ends were trimmed by 4 bases and 3 bases, with 16 bases remaining between them. The CDR3 totals 15 residues. Germline CDR1 is SGHRS and CDR2 is YFSETQ. DNA of the CDR3: TGCGCCAGCAGCGGGGCCCCGGGGGCTGACACTGAAGCTTTCTCT. Translation: CASSGAPGADTEAFS.

This clonotype showed up many times. This chain connects TRBV20-1 to TRBJ1-1; D is uncertain. V lost 5 bases, J lost 4 bases, and 14 bases lay in between. The CDR3 sequence is 13 residues long. Germline CDR1 and CDR2: DFQATT and SNEGSKA (reference sequence). The CDR3 sequence: CSAPAASGTEAFF. For the CDR3, the DNA is TGCAGTGCTCCGGCAGCTTCCGGCACTGAAGCTTTCTTT.

This clonotype was detected ten times or more. The chain links TRBV5-5 to TRBJ2-2; the D is unclear. CDR3 length equals 12 residues. Trimming cost V 4 bases and J 6 bases, with 7 bases left between them. Germline CDR1 reads SGHKS; CDR2 reads YYEKEE (reference sequence). The CDR3 region has the DNA TGTGCCAGCAGCCTCGGATCCGGGGAGCTGTTTTTT. This encodes CASSLGSGELFF.